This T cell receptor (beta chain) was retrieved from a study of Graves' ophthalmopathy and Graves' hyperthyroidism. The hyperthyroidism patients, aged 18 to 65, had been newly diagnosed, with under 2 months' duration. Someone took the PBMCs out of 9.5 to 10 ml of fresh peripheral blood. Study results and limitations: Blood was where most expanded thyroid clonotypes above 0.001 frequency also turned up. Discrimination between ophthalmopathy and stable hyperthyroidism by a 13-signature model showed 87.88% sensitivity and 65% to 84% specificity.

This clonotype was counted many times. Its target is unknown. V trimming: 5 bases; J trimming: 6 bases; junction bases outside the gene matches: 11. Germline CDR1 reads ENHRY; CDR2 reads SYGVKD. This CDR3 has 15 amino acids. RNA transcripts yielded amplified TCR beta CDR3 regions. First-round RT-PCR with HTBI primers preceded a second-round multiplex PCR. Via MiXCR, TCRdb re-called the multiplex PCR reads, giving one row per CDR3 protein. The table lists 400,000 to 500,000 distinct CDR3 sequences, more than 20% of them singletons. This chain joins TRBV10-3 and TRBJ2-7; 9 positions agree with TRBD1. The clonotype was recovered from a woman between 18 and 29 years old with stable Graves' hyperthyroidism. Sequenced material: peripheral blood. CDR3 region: CAISSPRGQGSEQYF. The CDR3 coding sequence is TGTGCCATCAGTTCTCCTCGGGGACAGGGTTCCGAGCAGTACTTC.